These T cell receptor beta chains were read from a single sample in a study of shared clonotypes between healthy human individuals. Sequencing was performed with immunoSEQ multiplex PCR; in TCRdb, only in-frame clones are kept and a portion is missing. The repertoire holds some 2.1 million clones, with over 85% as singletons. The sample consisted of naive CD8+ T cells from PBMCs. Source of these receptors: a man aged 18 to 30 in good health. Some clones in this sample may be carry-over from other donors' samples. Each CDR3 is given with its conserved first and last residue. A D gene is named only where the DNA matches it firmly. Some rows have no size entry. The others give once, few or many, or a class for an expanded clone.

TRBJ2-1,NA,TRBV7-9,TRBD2,TGTGCCAGCAGCTGGCGCGCGGGACTAGCGGAGAATGAGCAGTTCTTC,CASSWRAGLAENEQFF
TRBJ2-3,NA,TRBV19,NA,TGTGCCAGTAGCCCAAATCTCCAGGGCTCCCTGTCAGATACGCAGTATTTT,CASSPNLQGSLSDTQYF
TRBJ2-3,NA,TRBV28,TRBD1,TGTGCCAGCAGACTCCAGCCACAGGGGTTGGCGACAGATGCGCAGTATTTT,CASRLQPQGLATDAQYF
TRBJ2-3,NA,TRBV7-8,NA,TGTGCCAGCAGCTTGGGAGCGTACCGAAGCACAGATACGCAGTATTTT,CASSLGAYRSTDTQYF
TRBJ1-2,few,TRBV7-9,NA,TGTGCCAGCAGCTTTGGGACAAATGGCTACACCTTC,CASSFGTNGYTF
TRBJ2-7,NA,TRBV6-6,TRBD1,TGTGCCACTGGGACAGGGACCTACGAGCAGTACTTC,CATGTGTYEQYF
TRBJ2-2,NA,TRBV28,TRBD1,TGTGCCAGCAGTTCCACAGGGGATACCGGGGAGCTGTTTTTT,CASSSTGDTGELFF
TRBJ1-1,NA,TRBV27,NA,TGTGCCAGCAGTTTCACAGGGATGACTGAAGCTTTCTTT,CASSFTGMTEAFF
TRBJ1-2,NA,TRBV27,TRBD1,TGTGCCAGCAGGACAGGACAGGGTGTTAACTATGGCTACACCTTC,CASRTGQGVNYGYTF
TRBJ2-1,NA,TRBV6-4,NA,TGTGCCAGCAGTGACTCGGGGTACACGCAGTTCTTC,CASSDSGYTQFF
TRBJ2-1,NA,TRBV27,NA,TGTGCCAGCAGTCGGGACTTTAGCTCCTACAATGAGCAGTTCTTC,CASSRDFSSYNEQFF
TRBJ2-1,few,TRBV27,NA,TGTGCCAGCAGTTCGGATCCCTACAATGAGCAGTTCTTC,CASSSDPYNEQFF
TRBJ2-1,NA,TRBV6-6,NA,TGTGCCAGCAGCCCAATTAACAATGAGCAGTTCTTC,CASSPINNEQFF
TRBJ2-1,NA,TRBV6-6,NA,TGTGCCAGCAGACCGGGGGAGTACAATGAGCAGTTCTTC,CASRPGEYNEQFF
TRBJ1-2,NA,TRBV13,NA,TGTGCCAGCAGCTTTACTTCGAACTATGGCTACACCTTC,CASSFTSNYGYTF
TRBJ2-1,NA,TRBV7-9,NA,TGTGCCAGCAGCTTAGGCGACTACAATGAGCAGTTCTTC,CASSLGDYNEQFF
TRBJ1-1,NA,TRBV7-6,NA,TGTGCCAGCAGCGACCGGGAGAGGAACACTGAAGCTTTCTTT,CASSDRERNTEAFF
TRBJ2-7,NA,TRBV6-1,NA,TGTGCCAGCAGTCCAGGACTACCCTCTGACGAGCAGTACTTC,CASSPGLPSDEQYF
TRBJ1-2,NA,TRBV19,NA,TGTGCCAGTAGCCCGGGAGCCTATGGCTACACCTTC,CASSPGAYGYTF
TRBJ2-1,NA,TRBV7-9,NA,TGTGCCAGCAGCCCCCTGTCGTCCTACAATGAGCAGTTCTTC,CASSPLSSYNEQFF
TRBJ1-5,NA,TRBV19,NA,TGTGCCAGTAGTTGGAACTTCAATGGGAATCAGCCCCAGCATTTT,CASSWNFNGNQPQHF
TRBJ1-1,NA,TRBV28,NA,TGTGCCAGCAGCCACTTTCCGTCTCAGGGGTCCAACACTGAAGCTTTCTTT,CASSHFPSQGSNTEAFF
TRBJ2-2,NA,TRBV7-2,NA,TGTGCCAGCAGCTCACGGGACACGAACACCGGGGAGCTGTTTTTT,CASSSRDTNTGELFF
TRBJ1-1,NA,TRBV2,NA,TGTGCCAGCAGTGAAAGACTCGACACTGAAGCTTTCTTT,CASSERLDTEAFF
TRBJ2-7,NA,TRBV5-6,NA,TGTGCCAGCAGCTTGGTCGACAGGGAGGTCGACGAGCAGTACTTC,CASSLVDREVDEQYF
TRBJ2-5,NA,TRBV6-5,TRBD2,TGTGCCAGCAGTTACTGGAGCGGGAAGCAAGAGACCCAGTACTTC,CASSYWSGKQETQYF
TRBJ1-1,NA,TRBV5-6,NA,TGTGCCAGCAGCTTGGCTCTGATGAACACTGAAGCTTTCTTT,CASSLALMNTEAFF
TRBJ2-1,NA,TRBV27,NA,TGTGCCAGCAGCCAGTCCTGGTACAATGAGCAGTTCTTC,CASSQSWYNEQFF
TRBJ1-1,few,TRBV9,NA,TGTGCCAGCAGCGCGTCAGGGGCTACTATGAACACTGAAGCTTTCTTT,CASSASGATMNTEAFF
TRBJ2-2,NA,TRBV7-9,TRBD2,TGTGCCAGCAGCTTATTTCGCGGGAGAGCGAACACCGGGGAGCTGTTTTTT,CASSLFRGRANTGELFF
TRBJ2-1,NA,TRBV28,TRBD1,TGTGCCACCAGCTGGCAGGGGGCGCCTGGGAATGAGCAGTTCTTC,CATSWQGAPGNEQFF
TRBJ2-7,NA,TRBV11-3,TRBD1,TGTGCCAGCAGCTTGGGACAGGGGGTGAACTACGAGCAGTACTTC,CASSLGQGVNYEQYF
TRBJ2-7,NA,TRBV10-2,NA,TGCGCCAGCACCGAAGGGGGATACGAGCAGTACTTC,CASTEGGYEQYF
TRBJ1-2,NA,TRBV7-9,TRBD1,TGTGCCAGCAGCTTCCCCCTACAGGGGGAAGGCTACACCTTC,CASSFPLQGEGYTF
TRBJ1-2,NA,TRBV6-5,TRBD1,TGTGCCAGCAGTTACTCAGGGGGCGATGGCTACACCTTC,CASSYSGGDGYTF
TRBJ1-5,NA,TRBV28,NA,TGTGCCAGCACCTTTTCACCGTATAGCAATCAGCCCCAGCATTTT,CASTFSPYSNQPQHF
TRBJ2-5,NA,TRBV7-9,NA,TGTGCCAGCAGCCCCGCGGGGCGGGACCAAGAGACCCAGTACTTC,CASSPAGRDQETQYF
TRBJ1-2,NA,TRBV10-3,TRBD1,TGTGCCATCACCGGCGAGGGGGCCGGCTATGGCTACACCTTC,CAITGEGAGYGYTF
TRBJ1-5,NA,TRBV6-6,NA,TGTGCCAGCGGCATCATTGGCAATCAGCCCCAGCATTTT,CASGIIGNQPQHF
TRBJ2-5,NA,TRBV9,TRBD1,TGTGCCAGCGATCGAAAGGGACAGGGGGCCCCCCAGTACTTC,CASDRKGQGAPQYF
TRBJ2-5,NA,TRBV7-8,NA,TGTGCCAGCACACGGGGATCGGGTGGCCAAGAGACCCAGTACTTC,CASTRGSGGQETQYF
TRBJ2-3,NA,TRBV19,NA,TGTGCCGCCTCGTTGGGTTCTAGCACAGATACGCAGTATTTT,CAASLGSSTDTQYF
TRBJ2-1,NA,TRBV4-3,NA,TGCGCCAGCAGCCAAGGGGAAGAACTAGAAGGACTACAGAATGAGCAGTTCTTC,CASSQGEELEGLQNEQFF
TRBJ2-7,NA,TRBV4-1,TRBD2,TGCGCCAGCAGCCAATCCGGGACTAGCGGGGGGCACTACGAGCAGTACTTC,CASSQSGTSGGHYEQYF
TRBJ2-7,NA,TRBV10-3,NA,TGTGCCATCAGGGGGGCGGACTCCTACGAGCAGTACTTC,CAIRGADSYEQYF
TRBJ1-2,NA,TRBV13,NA,TGTGCCAGCAGCTTACAGCAGGGGTTGCCATCGTATGGCTACACCTTC,CASSLQQGLPSYGYTF
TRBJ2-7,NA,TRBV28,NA,TGTGCCAGCAGTTTATGGGGAAGCGAGCAGTACTTC,CASSLWGSEQYF
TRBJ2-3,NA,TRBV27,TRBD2,TGTGCCAGCAGTTTGGGGCCCGGGGGGACAGATACGCAGTATTTT,CASSLGPGGTDTQYF
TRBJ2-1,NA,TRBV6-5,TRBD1,TGTGCCAGCAGCCGACAGGGGGCGGTGGAAAATGAGCAGTTCTTC,CASSRQGAVENEQFF
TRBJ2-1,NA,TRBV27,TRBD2,TGTGCCAGCAGCCCGGGACTAGCCAGACACAATGAGCAGTTCTTC,CASSPGLARHNEQFF
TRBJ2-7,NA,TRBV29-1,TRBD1,TGCAGCGTTGAAATTGGGACAGGGGTTGAGTACTTC,CSVEIGTGVEYF
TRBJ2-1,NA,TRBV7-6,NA,TGTGCCAGCAGCTTCCCCCCGGGGGAAGGGAATGAGCAGTTCTTC,CASSFPPGEGNEQFF
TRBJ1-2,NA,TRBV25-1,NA,TGTGCCAGCAGTGAAATAGGGATTACTAACTATGGCTACACCTTC,CASSEIGITNYGYTF